The 5 T cell receptor beta chains presented below share a single source sample, sequenced in a study of OX40 agonist ivuxolimab in advanced cancers. Data came from immunoSEQ multiplex PCR; TCRdb stores just in-frame clones and leaves some out. The sample includes some 73,000 clones, just under 90% of them seen just once. Sequencing used CD4+ or CD8+ T cells sorted from blood, obtained in a trial of the OX40 agonist ivuxolimab. These receptors were taken from an adult with an advanced solid tumor such as melanoma, head and neck, liver or kidney cancer.

The CDR3 nucleotides are TGTGCCACCGGCCGGGACAGATCTTATAGCAATCAGCCCCAGCATTTT. Translating gives CATGRDRSYSNQPQHF. V and J are TRBV19 and TRBJ1-5, with 7 bases matching TRBD1. Per germline, CDR1 LNHDA and CDR2 SQIVND (reference sequence). This CDR3 spans 16 amino acids. The junction had 12 bases not matched to a gene; V was cut back by 10 bases and J by 0 bases.

The rearrangement joins TRBV29-1 to TRBJ1-4, with 10 bases aligning to TRBD1. CDR3 length: 14 residues. The J segment lost 8 bases and the V segment lost 6 bases, leaving 9 bases of the junction unmatched. In germline, CDR1 is SQVTM, CDR2 ANQGSEA. The CDR3 region has the DNA TGCAGCGTCCAACCGGGACAGGGGCCAGAAAAACTGTTTTTT. Translating it yields CSVQPGQGPEKLFF. The whole variable domain, remainder taken from reference TRBV29-1 and TRBJ1-4, is SAVISQKPSRDICQRGTSLTIQCQVDSQVTMMFWYRQQPGQSLTLIATANQGSEATYESGFVIDKFPISRPNLTFSTLTVSNMSPEDSSIYLCSVQPGQGPEKLFFGSGTQLSVL.

This chain links TRBV5-8 with TRBJ1-1; 10 bases are shared with TRBD1. This CDR3 contains 15 residues. Losses at the gene ends were 2 bases for V and 5 bases for J; bases not matched to a gene: 6. Germline V gene sequence: CDR1 SGHTS, CDR2 YDEGEE. CDR3 coding DNA: TGTGCCAGCAGCTTCCCGGGACAGGGGTATACTGAAGCTTTCTTT. It encodes CASSFPGQGYTEAFF.

The J gene is TRBJ2-1, the V gene TRBV27; 8 bases fit TRBD2. V shed 5 bases and J 5 bases; nucleotides not matched to a gene: 11. Looked up from germline, CDR1 is MNHEY and CDR2 is SMNVEV (reference sequence). The CDR3 totals 16 residues. The CDR3: CASSRTLAGSHNEQFF. The CDR3 DNA is TGTGCCAGCAGTAGGACTTTAGCGGGATCGCACAATGAGCAGTTCTTC.

The rearrangement joins TRBV4-1 to TRBJ1-1; no clear D. Germline CDR1 MGHRA, CDR2 YSYEKL. Trimming stripped 2 bases from V and 0 bases from J, with 7 bases between. This CDR3 contains 14 residues. The DNA of the CDR3 is TGCGCCAGCAGCCAATCTGGGATGAACACTGAAGCTTTCTTT. Amino acids: CASSQSGMNTEAFF.